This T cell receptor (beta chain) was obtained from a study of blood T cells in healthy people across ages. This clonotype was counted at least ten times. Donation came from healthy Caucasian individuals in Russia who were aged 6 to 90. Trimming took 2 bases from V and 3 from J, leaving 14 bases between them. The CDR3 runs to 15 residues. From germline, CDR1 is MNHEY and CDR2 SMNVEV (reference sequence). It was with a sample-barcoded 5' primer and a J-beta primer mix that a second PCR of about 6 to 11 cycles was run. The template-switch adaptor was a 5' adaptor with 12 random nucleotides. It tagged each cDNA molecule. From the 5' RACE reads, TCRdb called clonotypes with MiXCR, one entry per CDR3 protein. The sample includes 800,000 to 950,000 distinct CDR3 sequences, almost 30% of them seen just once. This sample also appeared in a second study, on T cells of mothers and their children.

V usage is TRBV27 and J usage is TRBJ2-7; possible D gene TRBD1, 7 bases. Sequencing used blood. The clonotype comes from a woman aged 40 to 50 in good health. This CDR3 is CASSLTSQGGYEQYF. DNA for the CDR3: TGTGCCAGCAGTTTAACGTCCCAGGGGGGCTACGAGCAGTACTTC.